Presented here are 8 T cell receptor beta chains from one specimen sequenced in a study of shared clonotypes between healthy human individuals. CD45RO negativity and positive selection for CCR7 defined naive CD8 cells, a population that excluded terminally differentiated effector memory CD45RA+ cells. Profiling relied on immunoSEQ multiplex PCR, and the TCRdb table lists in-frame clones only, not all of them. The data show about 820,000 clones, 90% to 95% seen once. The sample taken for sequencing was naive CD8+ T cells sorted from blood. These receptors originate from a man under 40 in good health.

The CDR3 region is CSVGQVRGVDTEAFF. The CDR3 region has the DNA TGCAGCGTTGGTCAGGTCAGGGGTGTGGACACTGAAGCTTTCTTT. This chain joins TRBV29-1 and TRBJ1-1, with a possible D match to TRBD1 (6 bases). This CDR3 has 15 amino acids. Trimming stripped 4 bases from V and 3 bases from J, with 18 bases between. Looked up from germline, CDR1 is SQVTM and CDR2 is ANQGSEA.

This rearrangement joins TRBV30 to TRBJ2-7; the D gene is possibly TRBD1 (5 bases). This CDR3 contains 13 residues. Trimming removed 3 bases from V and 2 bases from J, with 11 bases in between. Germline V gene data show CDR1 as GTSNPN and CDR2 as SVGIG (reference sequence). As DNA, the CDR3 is TGTGCCTGGAGGATAAGGGGAACCTACGAGCAGTACTTC. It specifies CAWRIRGTYEQYF.

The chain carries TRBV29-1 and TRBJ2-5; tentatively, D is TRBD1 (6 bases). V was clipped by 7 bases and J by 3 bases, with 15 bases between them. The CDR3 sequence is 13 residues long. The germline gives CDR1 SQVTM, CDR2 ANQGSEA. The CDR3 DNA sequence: TGCAGCGCAACCCGGACAGCTAAAGAGACCCAGTACTTC. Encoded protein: CSATRTAKETQYF.

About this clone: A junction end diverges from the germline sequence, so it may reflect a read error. In DNA form, the CDR3 reads TGTGCTAGCAGCCGAGACCCCTTCGGGTACGAGCAGTTCTTC. Its protein product is CASSRDPFGYEQFF. The chain combines TRBV7-7 with TRBJ2-1; the D is unclear. Germline V gives CDR1 SSHAT, CDR2 FNYEAQ (reference sequence). The CDR3 sequence is 14 residues long.

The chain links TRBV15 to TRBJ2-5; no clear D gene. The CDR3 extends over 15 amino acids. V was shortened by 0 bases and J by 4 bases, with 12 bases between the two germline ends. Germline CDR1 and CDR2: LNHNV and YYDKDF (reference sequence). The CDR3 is CATSRERALGETQYF. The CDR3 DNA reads TGTGCCACCAGCAGAGAAAGGGCCCTTGGAGAGACCCAGTACTTC. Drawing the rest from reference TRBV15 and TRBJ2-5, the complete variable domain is DAMVIQNPRYQVTQFGKPVTLSCSQTLNHNVMYWYQQKSSQAPKLLFHYYDKDFNNEADTPDNFQSRRPNTSFCFLDIRSPGLGDTAMYLCATSRERALGETQYFGPGTRLLVL.

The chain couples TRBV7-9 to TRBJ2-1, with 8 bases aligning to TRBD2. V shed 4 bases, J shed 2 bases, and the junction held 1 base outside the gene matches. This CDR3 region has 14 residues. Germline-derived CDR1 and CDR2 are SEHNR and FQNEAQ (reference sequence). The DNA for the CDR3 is TGTGCCAGCAGCTCGCGGGAGGCCTACAATGAGCAGTTCTTC. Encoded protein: CASSSREAYNEQFF.

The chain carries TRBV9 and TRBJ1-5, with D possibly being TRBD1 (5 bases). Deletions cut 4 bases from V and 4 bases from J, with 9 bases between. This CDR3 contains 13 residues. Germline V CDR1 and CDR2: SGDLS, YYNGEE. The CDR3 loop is CASSIGTNQPQHF. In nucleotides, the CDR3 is TGTGCCAGCAGCATCGGGACGAATCAGCCCCAGCATTTT.

CDR3: CASSFPRGREIDEQYF. The CDR3 DNA reads as TGTGCCAGCAGCTTCCCTAGGGGGCGGGAGATCGACGAGCAGTACTTC. The chain employs TRBV7-9 and TRBJ2-7, with D perhaps being TRBD1 or TRBD2 (7 bases each). V lost 3 bases and J lost 5, with 20 bases in between. Per germline, CDR1 SEHNR and CDR2 FQNEAQ (reference sequence). The CDR3 has 16 residues.